This T cell receptor (beta chain) originates from a study of shared clonotypes between healthy human individuals. The investigators split CD4+ cells into a CD45RA+ naive subset and a CD45RA-negative memory subset. Each PCR replicate from the sorted subsets contained about 200 ng DNA, which is 25,000 to 30,000 T cell genomes. The assay was immunoSEQ multiplex PCR, and TCRdb's table has in-frame clones only and misses some. This sample yields about 2,500,000 clones, of which about 92% are seen a single time; around 0.14% belongs to the top ten. CDR1 and CDR2 (germline): ENHRY, SYGVKD. There are 15 residues in the CDR3. V gave up 0 bases and J gave up 10 bases, with 13 bases separating them. General observations from the study: A reduction in generation probabilities was seen for non-shared clonotypes relative to those shared by all four donors.

A note on this clone: The antigen is not known.

The specimen was naive CD4+ T cells sorted from blood. Specified subset: CD45RA+ positively selected. This TCR was sampled from a young man in good health. The V gene is TRBV10-3, the J gene TRBJ1-6; D is unclear. CDR3 region: CAISESVGRLSPLHF. DNA of the CDR3: TGTGCCATCAGTGAGTCCGTGGGAAGATTATCACCCCTCCACTTT.